Shown below are 13 T cell receptor beta chains from a single sample sequenced in a study of cytomegalovirus exposure and HLA in healthy donors. PCR was performed using 60 Vbeta and 13 Jbeta primers. Only in-frame clones appear in the TCRdb table, and some are missing; sequencing was by immunoSEQ multiplex PCR. The sample records some 200,000 clones, around 86% being singletons. Sequenced input: PBMCs. Receptors originate from a woman younger than 35 in good health and CMV-seronegative.

The chain joins TRBV5-6 to TRBJ2-5; 7 bases fit TRBD2. The germline V gene has CDR1 SGHDT and CDR2 YYEEEE. The CDR3 length is 15 residues. J lost 4 bases, V lost 0 bases, and 6 bases had no gene match. CDR3 loop: CASSLGLGGGETQYF. The CDR3 DNA reads TGTGCCAGCAGCTTGGGCCTTGGGGGGGGAGAGACCCAGTACTTC.

This chain joins TRBV18 and TRBJ1-4; D unresolved. The CDR3 spans 13 residues. Per the germline V gene, CDR1 is KGHSH and CDR2 is LQKENI. The germline V and J ends were trimmed by 4 bases and 0 bases, with 3 bases remaining between them. The CDR3: CASSLTTNEKLFF. CDR3 DNA: TGTGCCAGCTCACTCACAACTAATGAAAAACTGTTTTTT.

The CDR3 DNA reads TGCAGCGTTGAGGCTAGCGGGGGGGCCGAGGAGCAGTTCTTC. It is translated as CSVEASGGAEEQFF. The V gene is TRBV29-1, the J gene TRBJ2-1, with 12 positions matching TRBD2. V dropped 3 bases and J dropped 10; count of bases not matched to a gene: 7. There are 14 residues in the CDR3. Germline CDR1 and CDR2: SQVTM and ANQGSEA.

The rearrangement joins TRBV5-1 to TRBJ1-1, with TRBD1 identical over 8 bases. V lost 4 bases and J lost 8; bases outside the gene matches: 10. The germline CDR1 and CDR2 sequences are SGHRS and YFSETQ. This CDR3 is 14 amino acids long. The CDR3 bases are TGCGCCAGCAGCACACTCCCCAGGGGGCAGGAAGCTTTCTTT. Translating gives CASSTLPRGQEAFF. The entire variable domain, with the rest obtained from reference TRBV5-1 and TRBJ1-1, is as follows: KAGVTQTPRYLIKTRGQQVTLSCSPISGHRSVSWYQQTPGQGLQFLFEYFSETQRNKGNFPGRFSGRQFSNSRSEMNVSTLELGDSALYLCASSTLPRGQEAFFGQGTRLTVV.

CDR3 amino acids: CASSGRAQGRQPQHF. CDR3 bases: TGTGCCAGCAGCGGTCGGGCGCAGGGCCGTCAGCCCCAGCATTTT. The J gene is TRBJ1-5, the V gene TRBV5-6; D may be TRBD1 (5 bases). Germline lookup yields CDR1 SGHDT and CDR2 YYEEEE. V lost 4 bases to trimming and J lost 6 bases, with 17 bases between them. The CDR3 length is 15 residues. The full variable domain, its missing parts supplied by reference TRBV5-6 and TRBJ1-5, is DAGVTQSPTHLIKTRGQQVTLRCSPKSGHDTVSWYQQALGQGPQFIFQYYEEEERQRGNFPDRFSGHQFPNYSSELNVNALLLGDSALYLCASSGRAQGRQPQHFGDGTRLSIL.

This chain joins TRBV30 and TRBJ2-3; TRBD2 aligns across 12 bases. The germline CDR1 and CDR2 sequences are GTSNPN and SVGIG (reference sequence). Trimming at V came to 5 bases and at J to 1 base, leaving 4 bases not matched to a gene. CDR3 length: 15 residues. For the CDR3, the DNA is TGTGCCTGGGCCGGACTAGCGGGACGCACAGATACGCAGTATTTT. Residues: CAWAGLAGRTDTQYF. Combining the CDR3 with reference TRBV30 and TRBJ2-3 gives the whole variable domain SQTIHQWPATLVQPVGSPLSLECTVEGTSNPNLYWYRQAAGRGLQLLFYSVGIGQISSEVPQNLSASRPQDRQFILSSKKLLLSDSGFYLCAWAGLAGRTDTQYFGPGTRLTVL.

V gene TRBV27 combines with J gene TRBJ2-3; 7 nucleotides agree with TRBD2. The CDR3 sequence is 15 residues long. V gave up 5 bases and J gave up 1 base; unmatched junction bases: 6. Germline CDR1 reads MNHEY; CDR2 reads SMNVEV (reference sequence). CDR3 coding DNA: TGTGCCAGCAGTACCCCGGGGGGTCGCACAGATACGCAGTATTTT. This sequence encodes CASSTPGGRTDTQYF.

The chain uses TRBV27 and TRBJ2-7; the D gene is possibly TRBD2 (5 bases). The CDR3 length is 13 residues. Deletions cut 10 bases from V and 1 base from J, with 14 bases between. Germline CDR1 is MNHEY and CDR2 is SMNVEV (reference sequence). Here the CDR3 DNA reads TGTGCCAACCACCCCCCGGGGTCCTACGAGCAGTACTTC. Translation gives CANHPPGSYEQYF.

This clone has a handful of counts. CDR3 in amino acids: CASSDTGANYGYTF. The CDR3, as DNA: TGTGCCAGCAGTGATACAGGAGCTAACTATGGCTACACCTTC. The gene calls are TRBV6-1 and TRBJ1-2; D might be TRBD1 (5 bases). Per germline, CDR1 MNHNS and CDR2 SASEGT. The CDR3 runs 14 residues. Trimming cost V 3 bases and J 0 bases, with 8 bases left between them.

V usage is TRBV28 and J usage is TRBJ2-3; TRBD2 matches 9 bases. V dropped 6 bases and J dropped 9; count of bases not matched to a gene: 13. Germline CDR1 is MDHEN and CDR2 is SYDVKM. CDR3 length equals 15 residues. This chain's CDR3 is CASSSGRLEGRTQYF. The CDR3, as DNA: TGTGCCAGCAGCAGCGGGAGGTTAGAGGGGAGGACGCAGTATTTT. The whole variable domain, remainder taken from reference TRBV28 and TRBJ2-3, is DVKVTQSSRYLVKRTGEKVFLECVQDMDHENMFWYRQDPGLGLRLIYFSYDVKMKEKGDIPEGYSVSREKKERFSLILESASTNQTSMYLCASSSGRLEGRTQYFGPGTRLTVL.

V gene TRBV15 combines with J gene TRBJ2-3; unclear D gene. The CDR3 runs to 12 residues. Germline V gene sequence: CDR1 LNHNV, CDR2 YYDKDF (reference sequence). V was clipped by 5 bases and J by 6 bases, with 9 bases between them. The chain's CDR3 is CATSGAGDTQYF. The CDR3 DNA sequence: TGTGCCACCAGCGGAGCTGGCGATACGCAGTATTTT.

This sequence joins TRBV7-9 and TRBJ2-3; 7 bases are a match to TRBD1. This CDR3 is built from 15 residues. Germline V gene sequence: CDR1 SEHNR, CDR2 FQNEAQ (reference sequence). V lost 5 bases, J lost 5 bases, and 10 bases stayed unmatched. CDR3 protein: CASSDRERALDTQYF. The CDR3 region has the DNA TGTGCCAGCAGCGACAGGGAGAGGGCACTAGATACGCAGTATTTT.

The V gene is TRBV5-1, the J gene TRBJ1-4; TRBD1 might be the D (6 bases). V lost 6 bases, J lost 3 bases, and 24 bases lay in between. This CDR3 has 18 residues. Germline lookup yields CDR1 SGHRS and CDR2 YFSETQ. The CDR3 DNA follows: TGCGCCAGCACCCTTGGGGAGGGGGGGATATGGGCTAATGAAAAACTGTTTTTT. Its protein product is CASTLGEGGIWANEKLFF.